This T cell receptor beta chain was captured in a study of CD8 T cells in Susac syndrome. An input of 0.5 to 1 ug of RNA was subjected to reverse transcription using random hexamers. Multiplex immunoSEQ PCR targeted 54 Vbeta and 13 Jbeta TCR beta segments. MiXCR was run by TCRdb on the immunoSEQ multiplex PCR reads, yielding one entry per CDR3 protein. The profile shows approximately 260,000 distinct CDR3 sequences, 90% to 97% of them singletons. Trimming took off 6 bases at V and 1 base at J, with 10 bases between the two ends. The CDR3 covers 14 residues. Germline V lookup: CDR1 SNHLY, CDR2 FYNNEI. All included Susac syndrome patients satisfied recently defined diagnostic criteria for definite or probable disease.

The source is a human donor with Susac syndrome. V and J are TRBV2 and TRBJ1-3, with a possible D match to TRBD1 (6 bases). The specimen sequenced was CD4+ T cells from PBMCs. The CDR3 reads CASREGTSGNTIYF. In nucleotides, the CDR3 is TGTGCCAGCAGAGAGGGGACATCTGGAAACACCATATATTTT.